The 5 T cell receptor beta chains in this list originate from one sample, sequenced in a study of T-cell memory formation after mild COVID-19. TCRdb called the 5' RACE reads again in MiXCR, with one record for every CDR3 protein. The sample has roughly 300,000 distinct CDR3 sequences; about 16% are singletons. The sample comprised PBMCs or a T cell subset sorted from them (not recorded which). Source of these receptors: a man aged 18 to 29 who had mild COVID-19 (a few samples of this study predate the infection). Cell type and time point are not known.

Comments on this clonotype: Its ends do not fully match the called genes, so a read error is possible. The chain has TRBV3-1 and TRBJ2-1; D is uncertain. From germline, CDR1 is LGHDT and CDR2 YNNKEL (reference sequence). There are 14 residues in the CDR3. The CDR3 region has the DNA TGTGCCAGCAGCCAAGAGGGCTCCTCCAATGAGCAGTTCTTC. The encoded protein is CASSQEGSSNEQFF.

This clonotype has just one count. The V call is TRBV6-5, the J call TRBJ1-2; D is ambiguous. The germline V and J ends were trimmed by 7 bases and 5 bases, with 17 bases remaining between them. Germline-derived CDR1 and CDR2 are MNHEY and SVGAGI. The CDR3 length is 14 residues. CDR3 bases: TGTGCCAGCAACCAAGGACCTTGGGGATATGGCTACACCTTC. The encoded protein is CASNQGPWGYGYTF.

V is TRBV5-1 and J is TRBJ1-2; no clear D. This CDR3 comprises 11 residues. The germline V and J ends were trimmed by 1 base and 7 bases, with 5 bases remaining between them. Germline V lookup: CDR1 SGHRS, CDR2 YFSETQ. Here the CDR3 DNA reads TGCGCCAGCAGCTTGAGTGGTGGCTACACCTTC. This codes for CASSLSGGYTF. Full variable domain (remainder filled in from reference TRBV5-1 and TRBJ1-2): KAGVTQTPRYLIKTRGQQVTLSCSPISGHRSVSWYQQTPGQGLQFLFEYFSETQRNKGNFPGRFSGRQFSNSRSEMNVSTLELGDSALYLCASSLSGGYTFGSGTRLTVV.

The sample holds a few counts of this clonotype. The rearrangement uses TRBV11-2 and TRBJ1-6; the D is unclear. CDR1 and CDR2 from the germline V gene are SGHAT and FQNNGV. Deletions cut 3 bases from V and 7 bases from J, with 10 bases between. This CDR3 has 14 amino acids. The CDR3 sequence is CASSFLEGNSPLHF. The CDR3 DNA sequence: TGTGCCAGCAGCTTTCTGGAGGGAAATTCACCCCTCCACTTT.

The J gene is TRBJ2-3, the V gene TRBV12-3 or TRBV12-4; 12 bases map to TRBD2. The junction had 11 bases not matched to a gene; V was cut back by 3 bases and J by 4 bases. The CDR3 contains 18 residues. The CDR3 sequence is CASSLDSLAGGPADTQYF. CDR3 DNA sequence: TGTGCCAGCAGTTTGGATAGCCTAGCGGGGGGGCCAGCAGATACGCAGTATTTT.